The clone carrying this TCR beta chain was recorded once. Its antigen is as yet unknown. This sample is drawn from a study of T cell responses to AZD1222 COVID-19 vaccine. Findings and caveats of the study: Only a handful of AZD1222 recipients, more than 5 in all, had baseline seropositivity. Donors were largely white British and mainly female; clonal diversity was possibly underestimated. Unmutated variant regions reportedly attract nearly half of all spike-specific TCRs. Spike-specific TCR breadth and depth grew following two AZD1222 doses.

Per the germline V gene, CDR1 is SEHNR and CDR2 is FQNEAQ (reference sequence). Trimming pared 5 bases from V and 3 bases from J, leaving 16 bases between. The CDR3 covers 15 residues. Sequencing was performed with immunoSEQ multiplex PCR; in TCRdb, only in-frame clones are kept and a portion is missing. The sample yields 120,000 or so clones, 80% to 90% seen once. The chain links TRBV7-9 to TRBJ1-2; no clear D gene. The sequencing used peripheral blood, collected on day 0 of MenACWY control vaccination. This clonotype was sampled from an adult in good health. CDR3 protein: CASSQRIGFDYGYTF. The CDR3 DNA follows: TGTGCCAGCAGCCAACGAATCGGGTTCGACTATGGCTACACCTTC.